What follows are 28 T cell receptor beta chains derived from one specimen sequenced in a study of T-cell memory formation after mild COVID-19. Each CDR3 protein gets one entry after TCRdb re-called the 5' RACE reads with MiXCR. The sample consists of around 340,000 distinct CDR3 sequences, roughly 21% of them appearing once. Input material: PBMCs or a T cell subset sorted from them (not recorded which). These receptors all come from an adult woman who had mild COVID-19 (a few samples of this study predate the infection). Cell type and time point are not known.

The V gene is TRBV12-3 or TRBV12-4, the J gene TRBJ1-2, with 9 positions matching TRBD1. The CDR3 is 13 amino acids. V lost 6 bases and J lost 7; bases outside the gene matches: 6. The CDR3: CASSQTGGSGYTF. The CDR3 region has the DNA TGTGCCAGCAGCCAAACAGGGGGCAGTGGCTACACCTTC.

This clonotype has more than one count but fewer than ten. The CDR3 DNA sequence: TGTGCCATTCGGGGGGGACCCTCGGAGGAGACCCAGTACTTC. Translating it yields CAIRGGPSEETQYF. This chain links TRBV10-3 with TRBJ2-5; 8 bases are shared with TRBD2. Germline assignment: CDR1 ENHRY and CDR2 SYGVKD. Germline trimming cut 9 bases from V and 5 bases from J; bases unmatched to any gene: 11. The CDR3 is 14 amino acids.

This clonotype was found a few times. The chain has TRBV20-1 and TRBJ2-5; 8 bases are shared with TRBD1. Trimming took 6 bases from V and 5 from J; bases not matched to a gene: 8. CDR1 is DFQATT, CDR2 SNEGSKA, per germline (reference sequence). The CDR3 runs 13 residues. This chain's CDR3 is CSAQRTGRETQYF. The CDR3 DNA reads TGCAGTGCCCAGCGGACAGGGCGGGAGACCCAGTACTTC.

This clonotype was detected only a few times. The V gene is TRBV6-5, the J gene TRBJ2-6; 8 nucleotides agree with TRBD1. The V and J ends lost 4 bases and 0 bases, in that order; junction bases with no gene match: 8. The CDR3 is made up of 18 amino acids. Germline V gene sequence: CDR1 MNHEY, CDR2 SVGAGI. CDR3 nucleotides: TGTGCCAGCAGTTTAGGCGGGACAGGATTCTCTGGGGCCAACGTCCTGACTTTC. Translating it yields CASSLGGTGFSGANVLTF.

This clonotype was recorded a few times. This chain uses TRBV12-3 or TRBV12-4 with TRBJ2-7; D is undetermined. The length of the CDR3 is 14 residues. The germline V and J ends were trimmed by 6 bases and 2 bases, with 14 bases remaining between them. CDR3 residues: CASSPIPGPYEQYF. The DNA for the CDR3 is TGTGCCAGCAGCCCCATACCAGGCCCCTACGAGCAGTACTTC.

This clonotype was observed a handful of times. V is TRBV7-8 and J is TRBJ2-7; tentative D call: TRBD2 (5 bases). V dropped 6 bases and J dropped 4 bases, with 19 bases sitting between them. CDR3 size: 15 residues. The germline gives CDR1 SGHVS, CDR2 FQNEAQ. The CDR3 loop is CASSQLPGREYEQYF. CDR3 nucleotides: TGTGCCAGCAGTCAATTACCGGGTAGGGAGTACGAGCAGTACTTC.

This clonotype was found a few times. This rearrangement joins TRBV6-5 to TRBJ1-5; D is unclear. The V and J ends lost 0 bases and 6 bases respectively, with 6 bases between them. This CDR3 contains 13 residues. CDR1 and CDR2 (germline): MNHEY, SVGAGI. The CDR3 loop reads CASSYSSTQPQHF. DNA of the CDR3: TGTGCCAGCAGTTACTCGAGTACTCAGCCCCAGCATTTT.

The chain is built from TRBV7-3 and TRBJ1-1; possibly TRBD1 for D (6 bases). CDR1 is SGHTA, CDR2 FQGTGA, per germline. With 3 bases removed from V and 4 bases from J, the gap between germline ends came to 15 bases. The CDR3 totals 15 residues. CDR3 nucleotide sequence: TGTGCCAGCAGCTTGTTTACAGGGTACGCCACTGAAGCTTTCTTT. This encodes CASSLFTGYATEAFF. Full variable domain (missing parts from reference TRBV7-3 and TRBJ1-1): GAGVSQTPSNKVTEKGKYVELRCDPISGHTALYWYRQSLGQGPEFLIYFQGTGAADDSGLPNDRFFAVRPEGSVSTLKIQRTERGDSAVYLCASSLFTGYATEAFFGQGTRLTVV.

V is TRBV5-1 and J is TRBJ1-1; maybe TRBD1 (5 bases). V was cut by 5 bases and J by 1 base, with 15 bases left in between. Germline values: CDR1 SGHRS, CDR2 YFSETQ. CDR3 length: 15 amino acids. CDR3 bases: TGCGCCAGCAGTAGGATCGGGGCAAGGAACACTGAAGCTTTCTTT. Translating it yields CASSRIGARNTEAFF.

The J gene is TRBJ1-1, the V gene TRBV28; D remains unclear. The CDR3 has 14 amino acids. V gave up 2 bases and J gave up 5 bases, with 12 bases separating them. The germline gives CDR1 MDHEN, CDR2 SYDVKM. CDR3 loop: CASSLRAGGTEAFF. In nucleotides, the CDR3 is TGTGCCAGCAGTTTAAGGGCAGGCGGTACTGAAGCTTTCTTT.

This chain uses TRBV6-4 with TRBJ2-1, with 13 bases lining up with TRBD2. The CDR3 loop spans 16 amino acids. V lost 5 bases to trimming and J lost 5 bases; unmatched junction nucleotides: 6. Germline CDR1 MRHNA, CDR2 SNTAGT. DNA of the CDR3: TGTGCCAGCAGTCCCCGGACTAGCGGGAGCAACAATGAGCAGTTCTTC. Translation gives CASSPRTSGSNNEQFF.

The sample holds a few counts of this clonotype. The chain has TRBV25-1 and TRBJ1-1; D uncertain. In germline, CDR1 is MGHDK, CDR2 SYGVNS. This CDR3 is 15 amino acids long. Trimming removed 1 base from V and 1 base from J, with 10 bases in between. The CDR3 nucleotides read TGTGCCAGCAGTGAATTCGGAACGGGGAACACTGAAGCTTTCTTT. Protein product: CASSEFGTGNTEAFF. The full variable domain, in which reference TRBV25-1 and TRBJ1-1 provide the parts outside the CDR3, is EADIYQTPRYLVIGTGKKITLECSQTMGHDKMYWYQQDPGMELHLIHYSYGVNSTEKGDLSSESTVSRIRTEHFPLTLESARPSHTSQYLCASSEFGTGNTEAFFGQGTRLTVV.

The sample holds many counts of this clonotype. V and J are TRBV18 and TRBJ2-5, with D unresolved. The V end lost 0 bases, the J end lost 7 bases, and 9 bases lay between the germline ends. Germline V gene lookup returns CDR1 KGHSH and CDR2 LQKENI. This CDR3 contains 13 residues. CDR3 nucleotide sequence: TGTGCCAGCTCACCACCGGAGTCAGTGACCCAGTACTTC. Translated: CASSPPESVTQYF.

This clonotype was seen more than once but under ten times. The genes are TRBV5-6 and TRBJ2-5; 11 bases map to TRBD2. The length of the CDR3 is 16 residues. Unmatched junction bases numbered 8, after V lost 3 bases and J lost 4 bases. Germline-derived CDR1 and CDR2 are SGHDT and YYEEEE. For the CDR3, the DNA is TGTGCCAGCAGCTGGGCCACTAGCGGGAGTCGAGAGACCCAGTACTTC. Translated, it gives CASSWATSGSRETQYF.

V is TRBV6-1 and J is TRBJ2-7; D is perhaps TRBD1 or TRBD2 (5 bases each). CDR3 size: 14 residues. Germline CDR1 reads MNHNS; CDR2 reads SASEGT. Trimming left V 1 base short and J 6 bases short, with 13 bases between. This CDR3 reads CASSEGTGRGEQYF. CDR3 bases: TGTGCCAGCAGTGAAGGAACAGGTCGGGGCGAGCAGTACTTC.

This clonotype was seen more than once but under ten times. The chain has TRBV5-1 and TRBJ2-7; D gene ambiguous. The germline CDR1 and CDR2 sequences are SGHRS and YFSETQ. The length of the CDR3 is 16 residues. Trimming shortened V by 0 bases and J by 3 bases, and 16 bases separated the two germline ends. CDR3 protein: CASSLAVGSPNYEQYF. CDR3 DNA sequence: TGCGCCAGCAGCTTGGCTGTGGGCAGCCCGAACTACGAGCAGTACTTC. The entire variable domain, with the rest obtained from reference TRBV5-1 and TRBJ2-7, is as follows: KAGVTQTPRYLIKTRGQQVTLSCSPISGHRSVSWYQQTPGQGLQFLFEYFSETQRNKGNFPGRFSGRQFSNSRSEMNVSTLELGDSALYLCASSLAVGSPNYEQYFGPGTRLTVT.

The chain couples TRBV5-6 to TRBJ1-1; no clear D. The CDR3 extends over 19 amino acids. CDR1 is SGHDT and CDR2 is YYEEEE in the germline V gene. Deletions cut 3 bases from V and 1 base from J, with 25 bases between. In nucleotides, the CDR3 is TGTGCCAGCAGCTCGCTCGGTCCCGAATCTTATAAATGGAACACTGAAGCTTTCTTT. It specifies CASSSLGPESYKWNTEAFF.

Only a few counts were recorded for this clonotype. This sequence joins TRBV6-1 and TRBJ1-4, with 8 nucleotides matching TRBD1. CDR1 is MNHNS, CDR2 SASEGT, per germline. This CDR3 comprises 16 residues. J was trimmed by 7 bases and V by 3 bases; bases with no gene match: 10. The CDR3 DNA is TGTGCCAGCAGTGACCGGACAGGGCAGGGAGGTGAAAAACTGTTTTTT. Translated: CASSDRTGQGGEKLFF.

V gene TRBV5-4 combines with J gene TRBJ2-1; TRBD2 matches at 12 bases. J gave up 1 base and V 0 bases, and 5 bases lay outside the gene matches. CDR1 and CDR2 (germline): SGHNT, YYREEE (reference sequence). The CDR3 has 18 amino acids. CDR3: CASSLGTSGGSSYNEQFF. In nucleotides, the CDR3 is TGTGCCAGCAGCTTGGGAACTAGCGGGGGGTCTTCCTACAATGAGCAGTTCTTC.

The chain links TRBV6-5 to TRBJ1-1; perhaps TRBD1 as D (6 bases). CDR1 MNHEY and CDR2 SVGAGI come from the germline V gene. This CDR3 contains 17 residues. V gave up 0 bases and J gave up 10 bases, with 24 bases separating them. This CDR3 reads CASSYSSGGVGAFGAFF. CDR3 DNA sequence: TGTGCCAGCAGTTACTCGTCCGGGGGCGTCGGGGCCTTCGGAGCTTTCTTT.

A few counts support this clonotype. This chain uses TRBV6-1 with TRBJ2-5, with D tentatively TRBD1 (6 bases). CDR3 size: 14 residues. Trimming pared 3 bases from V and 5 bases from J, leaving 13 bases between. CDR1 MNHNS and CDR2 SASEGT come from the germline V gene. CDR3 in DNA: TGTGCCAGCAGTGATACAGGGAACTGGGAGACCCAGTACTTC. The encoded protein is CASSDTGNWETQYF.

This clonotype was seen only a few times. At one of its ends the junction is not consistent with the germline gene, which may arise from a read error. V is TRBV12-3 or TRBV12-4 and J is TRBJ1-1; 8 bases are shared with TRBD1. CDR3 length equals 16 residues. CDR3 sequence reads: CASSLVSGTGNTEAFF. CDR3 DNA: TGTGCCAGCAGCTTAGTCTCCGGGACAGGGAACACTGAAGCTTTCTTT.

The chain carries TRBV6-5 and TRBJ2-1; D call uncertain. CDR1 is MNHEY, CDR2 SVGAGI, per germline. This CDR3 is built from 13 residues. V shed 8 bases and J shed 8 bases, with 16 bases lying between them. DNA of the CDR3: TGTGCCAGCTCAGAGGTGGAGCAGGATGAGCAGTTCTTC. It is translated as CASSEVEQDEQFF.

The sample holds a few counts of this clonotype. The chain joins TRBV7-2 to TRBJ2-3; 14 bases fit TRBD2. Trimming at V came to 2 bases and at J to 4 bases, leaving 2 bases not matched to a gene. The CDR3 extends over 16 amino acids. CDR1 is SGHTA, CDR2 FQGNSA, per germline. CDR3 bases: TGTGCCAGCAGCTTATCGGGACTAGCGGGAGCAGATACGCAGTATTTT. It codes for CASSLSGLAGADTQYF.

This clonotype turned up a few times. In DNA form, the CDR3 reads TGTGCCAGCAGTTCGGGACGGGAGAGCTCCTACAATGAGCAGTTCTTC. Protein product: CASSSGRESSYNEQFF. This chain joins TRBV21-1 and TRBJ2-1; TRBD1, as called in the table, went unchecked against the DNA. TRBV21-1 is a documented pseudogene. CDR3 length equals 16 residues.

This chain joins TRBV7-2 and TRBJ2-7; D may be TRBD1 (5 bases). CDR3 length equals 13 residues. Trimming pared 5 bases from V and 3 bases from J, leaving 11 bases between. CDR1 is SGHTA, CDR2 FQGNSA, per germline. The CDR3 DNA reads TGTGCCAGCAGCATCGTACAGGTCTACGAGCAGTACTTC. The encoded protein is CASSIVQVYEQYF.

This clonotype was counted a few times. The V call is TRBV6-2 or TRBV6-3, the J call TRBJ2-7, with 8 nucleotides matching TRBD1. The junction had 7 bases not matched to a gene; V was cut back by 6 bases and J by 6 bases. The V gene's germline CDR1 is MNHEY and CDR2 SVGEGT. This CDR3 comprises 13 residues. The DNA of the CDR3 is TGTGCCAGCAGGACGACAGGGGAGCGCGAGCAGTACTTC. Its translation is CASRTTGEREQYF.

The rearrangement links TRBV30 to TRBJ2-1, with TRBD2 matching 11 bases. CDR1 and CDR2 from the germline V gene are GTSNPN and SVGIG (reference sequence). The CDR3 sequence is 17 residues long. The trim removed 8 bases at V and 6 bases at J, leaving 18 bases unmatched. The CDR3: CAGTGIKGLAAGNEQFF. In nucleotides, the CDR3 is TGTGCCGGGACGGGTATTAAGGGACTAGCGGCAGGCAATGAGCAGTTCTTC.